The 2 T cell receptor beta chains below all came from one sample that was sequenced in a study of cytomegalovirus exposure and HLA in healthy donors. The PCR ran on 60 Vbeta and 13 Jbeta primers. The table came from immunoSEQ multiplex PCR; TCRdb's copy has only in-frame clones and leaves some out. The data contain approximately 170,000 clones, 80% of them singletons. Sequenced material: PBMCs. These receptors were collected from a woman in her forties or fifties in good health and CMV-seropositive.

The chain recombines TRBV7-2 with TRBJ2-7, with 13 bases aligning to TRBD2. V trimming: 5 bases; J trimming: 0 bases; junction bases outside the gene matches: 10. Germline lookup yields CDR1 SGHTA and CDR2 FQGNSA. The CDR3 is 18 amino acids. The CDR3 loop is CASSHTTSGRSPSYEQYF. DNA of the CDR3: TGTGCCAGCAGCCATACGACTAGCGGGAGGAGCCCCTCCTACGAGCAGTACTTC.

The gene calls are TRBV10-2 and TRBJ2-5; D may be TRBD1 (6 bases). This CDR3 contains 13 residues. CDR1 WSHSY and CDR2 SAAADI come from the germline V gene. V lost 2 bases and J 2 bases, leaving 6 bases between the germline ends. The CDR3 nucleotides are TGCGCCAGCAGTGAGACAGGGCAAGAGACCCAGTACTTC. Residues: CASSETGQETQYF.